These 9 T cell receptor beta chains came from one sample sequenced in a study of T-cell reconstitution after alpha-beta-depleted transplantation in children. Unique molecular identifiers were built into the TCRbeta library. MiXCR was run by TCRdb on the PCR reads, yielding one entry per CDR3 protein. The sample lists 200,000 to 250,000 distinct CDR3 sequences; more than 10% were seen once. Sequencing used PBMCs from the stem cell graft donor, obtained from the stem cell graft. The receptors here all came from a human donor who donated a stem cell graft to a child with acute lymphoblastic leukemia.

The chain links TRBV4-2 to TRBJ1-2; 8 positions agree with TRBD1. V lost 5 bases to trimming and J lost 4 bases; unmatched junction nucleotides: 6. The CDR3 extends over 14 amino acids. Germline V gives CDR1 LGHNA, CDR2 YNFKEQ. The CDR3 region is CASSMDRAVYGYTF. CDR3 DNA sequence: TGTGCCAGCAGCATGGACAGGGCGGTCTATGGCTACACCTTC.

The table lists this clonotype with many counts. V and J are TRBV14 and TRBJ2-1; D gene unclear. Germline V gives CDR1 SGHDN, CDR2 FVKESK. CDR3 length: 15 residues. The ends were cut back, 0 bases at V and 0 bases at J, with 6 bases in the middle. CDR3 region: CASSQDSSSYNEQFF. In nucleotides, the CDR3 is TGTGCCAGCAGCCAAGATAGCAGCTCCTACAATGAGCAGTTCTTC.

This clonotype was counted a few times. V gene TRBV7-2 combines with J gene TRBJ2-5; perhaps TRBD2 as D (6 bases). Germline V gene data show CDR1 as SGHTA and CDR2 as FQGNSA. With 0 bases removed from V and 0 bases from J, the gap between germline ends came to 17 bases. CDR3 size: 18 residues. The CDR3 sequence is CASSLALGYGGYQETQYF. DNA for the CDR3: TGTGCCAGCAGCTTAGCGCTGGGGTACGGAGGGTACCAAGAGACCCAGTACTTC. The complete variable domain, with remaining parts taken from reference TRBV7-2 and TRBJ2-5, reads GAGVSQSPSNKVTEKGKDVELRCDPISGHTALYWYRQSLGQGLEFLIYFQGNSAPDKSGLPSDRFSAERTGGSVSTLTIQRTQQEDSAVYLCASSLALGYGGYQETQYFGPGTRLLVL.

Many counts were recorded for this clonotype. The chain is built from TRBV18 and TRBJ1-2; tentatively, D is TRBD1 (6 bases). The germline V gene has CDR1 KGHSH and CDR2 LQKENI. The CDR3 covers 15 residues. Between the trimmed V and J ends, which lost 0 bases and 4 bases, there was a span of 12 bases. Here the CDR3 DNA reads TGTGCCAGCTCACCACCGTCAGGGGCCGGCTATGGCTACACCTTC. As protein: CASSPPSGAGYGYTF. Drawing the rest from reference TRBV18 and TRBJ1-2, the complete variable domain is NAGVMQNPRHLVRRRGQEARLRCSPMKGHSHVYWYRQLPEEGLKFMVYLQKENIIDESGMPKERFSAEFPKEGPSILRIQQVVRGDSAAYFCASSPPSGAGYGYTFGSGTRLTVV.

This clonotype has ten or more counts. The chain links TRBV4-3 to TRBJ2-3; 7 bases align to TRBD2. This CDR3 has 14 residues. Germline V gene sequence: CDR1 LGHNA, CDR2 YSLEER. The J segment lost 3 bases and the V segment lost 0 bases, leaving 0 bases of the junction unmatched. This chain's CDR3 is CASSQDGRTDTQYF. CDR3 sequence (DNA): TGCGCCAGCAGCCAAGACGGGAGGACAGATACGCAGTATTTT.

The CDR3 region is CASSEGGTGHTGELFF. CDR3 DNA: TGTGCCAGCAGTGAGGGGGGGACAGGGCACACCGGGGAGCTGTTTTTT. The chain has TRBV2 and TRBJ2-2, with TRBD1 matching 9 bases. Trimming took 3 bases from V and 3 from J; bases not matched to a gene: 5. This CDR3 is built from 16 residues. The germline V gene encodes CDR1 SNHLY and CDR2 FYNNEI.

The V and J genes are TRBV7-2 and TRBJ2-1; 7 nucleotides agree with TRBD1. J was trimmed by 7 bases and V by 5 bases; bases with no gene match: 8. The germline V gene has CDR1 SGHTA and CDR2 FQGNSA. The CDR3 has 14 residues. CDR3 region: CASSEGTVFNEQFF. The CDR3 nucleotides read TGTGCCAGCAGCGAGGGGACAGTCTTTAATGAGCAGTTCTTC.

In its sample, this clonotype was seen many times. The V call is TRBV7-6, the J call TRBJ2-7; 7 bases are shared with TRBD1. This CDR3 spans 12 amino acids. V was pared by 11 bases and J by 2 bases, with 6 bases of the junction left unmatched. CDR1 is SGHVS and CDR2 is FNYEAQ in the germline V gene. The CDR3 DNA follows: TGTGCCTCCGGGGACAGAGCCTACGAGCAGTACTTC. Protein: CASGDRAYEQYF. Supplemented by reference TRBV7-6 and TRBJ2-7, the full variable domain reads GAGVSQSPRYKVTKRGQDVALRCDPISGHVSLYWYRQALGQGPEFLTYFNYEAQQDKSGLPNDRFSAERPEGSISTLTIQRTEQRDSAMYRCASGDRAYEQYFGPGTRLTVT.

This clonotype was seen many times. No conserved phenylalanine or tryptophan is present at the end of the CDR3, so a read error is the likely explanation. Because the CDR3's place on the DNA is in doubt, the DNA is left out and the CDR3 is given as listed by TCRdb. The chain has TRBV10-2 and TRBJ1-2. Germline V lookup: CDR1 WSHSY, CDR2 SAAADI. The CDR3 is 12 amino acids in total, end residues counted. Here the CDR3 reads CASSEEERTLFI.